A single sample is the source of the 25 T cell receptor beta chains below, sequenced in a study of blood T cells in healthy people across ages. The second PCR ran about 6 to 12 cycles with a sample-barcoded 5' primer and J-beta primers. Using its own MiXCR run on the 5' RACE reads, TCRdb lists one record per CDR3 protein. Here the sample spans roughly 1,100,000 distinct CDR3 sequences, approximately 26% being singletons. Another study also made use of these data, one on T cells of mothers and their children.

Sequencing input: blood. Every receptor here comes from a girl between 2 and 10 years old in good health.

The chain has TRBV20-1 and TRBJ1-1; 7 nucleotides align to TRBD1. Germline V lookup: CDR1 DFQATT, CDR2 SNEGSKA (reference sequence). V dropped 1 base and J dropped 1; count of bases not matched to a gene: 3. The CDR3 is 14 residues long. CDR3 coding DNA: TGCAGTGCTAGAGTGCAGGGGGGGAACACTGAAGCTTTCTTT. Translated: CSARVQGGNTEAFF.

The rearrangement joins TRBV5-1 to TRBJ2-5; D might be TRBD2 (6 bases). The CDR3 sequence is 16 residues long. Trimming cost V 0 bases and J 2 bases, with 14 bases left between them. CDR1 and CDR2 (germline): SGHRS, YFSETQ. The CDR3 loop is CASSLAVAEWQETQYF. The CDR3 nucleotides read TGCGCCAGCAGCTTGGCCGTAGCGGAATGGCAAGAGACCCAGTACTTC.

This clonotype was detected a few times. The rearrangement joins TRBV9 to TRBJ2-1; TRBD2 agrees at 9 bases. This CDR3 comprises 13 residues. Germline loops: CDR1 SGDLS, CDR2 YYNGEE. With 5 bases clipped from V and 8 bases from J, the junction kept 5 bases outside the gene matches. CDR3 region: CASSSGSMDEQFF. The CDR3 DNA follows: TGTGCCAGCAGTAGCGGGAGTATGGATGAGCAGTTCTTC.

The V and J genes are TRBV6-2 or TRBV6-3 and TRBJ2-5; no firm D call. The DNA end is a closer match to TRBJ2-7, so the J assignment may be wrong. The CDR3 consists of 15 residues. Germline assignment: CDR1 MNHEY and CDR2 SVGEGT. The CDR3 DNA follows: TGTGCCAGCAGCATAGGGTTTAAGGCCTCCTACGAGCAGTACTTC. This translates into CASSIGFKASYEQYF.

The rearrangement links TRBV7-9 to TRBJ2-5; D assignment may be TRBD1 or TRBD2 (6 bases each). The V end was cut by 5 bases, the J end by 1 base, with 23 bases between. The V gene's germline CDR1 is SEHNR and CDR2 FQNEAQ (reference sequence). The CDR3 has 18 amino acids. CDR3: CASSPRPSGAYLQETQYF. DNA of the CDR3: TGTGCCAGCAGCCCGAGGCCCTCGGGGGCCTACCTCCAAGAGACCCAGTACTTC.

The V call is TRBV14, the J call TRBJ1-3; no firm D call. Trimming removed 0 bases at V and 0 bases at J, with 12 bases between. The CDR3 totals 17 residues. CDR1 SGHDN and CDR2 FVKESK come from the germline V gene. CDR3 nucleotide sequence: TGTGCCAGCAGCCAAGATTCCCGGACCAACTCTGGAAACACCATATATTTT. Translated: CASSQDSRTNSGNTIYF.

V gene TRBV20-1 combines with J gene TRBJ2-5; 7 positions agree with TRBD1. The trim removed 0 bases at V and 11 bases at J, leaving 27 bases unmatched. The CDR3 contains 19 residues. Germline V lookup: CDR1 DFQATT, CDR2 SNEGSKA (reference sequence). CDR3 in amino acids: CSARDRYRGAPSSYNEQYF. CDR3 DNA sequence: TGCAGTGCTAGAGATCGCTACAGGGGCGCTCCTAGCTCCTACAATGAGCAGTACTTC.

Turning to this clonotype: The final CDR3 position lacks the conserved phenylalanine or tryptophan, pointing to a likely read error. V is TRBV7-9 and J is TRBJ2-5; 7 nucleotides agree with TRBD1. The J call is in doubt because the DNA end fits TRBJ2-1 better. The CDR3 totals 17 residues. CDR1 SEHNR and CDR2 FQNEAQ come from the germline V gene (reference sequence). The CDR3 DNA reads as TGTGCCAGCAGCGGGACCGGGACAGCGCGCAGCTACAATGAGCAGTTCTGC. Translating gives CASSGTGTARSYNEQFC.

The J gene is TRBJ2-1, the V gene TRBV14, with D tentatively TRBD1 or TRBD2 (5 bases each). The V gene lost 0 bases and the J gene lost 6 bases, with 12 bases spanning the gap. Germline V gene data show CDR1 as SGHDN and CDR2 as FVKESK. CDR3 size: 15 residues. This CDR3 is CASSQDNRGRNEQFF. The CDR3 DNA follows: TGTGCCAGCAGCCAAGATAATCGGGGCCGCAATGAGCAGTTCTTC.

The chain joins TRBV4-3 to TRBJ2-3; D is unresolved. The V end lost 1 base, the J end lost 4 bases, and 6 bases lay between the germline ends. The germline CDR1 and CDR2 sequences are LGHNA and YSLEER. The CDR3 sequence is 13 residues long. CDR3 residues: CASSQVSADTQYF. The DNA for the CDR3 is TGCGCCAGCAGCCAAGTATCTGCAGATACGCAGTATTTT.

J is TRBJ1-4 and V is TRBV7-9, with TRBD1 matching 7 bases. Germline V gives CDR1 SEHNR, CDR2 FQNEAQ (reference sequence). The V segment lost 5 bases and the J segment 7 bases; nucleotides outside the gene matches: 13. CDR3 size: 16 residues. In DNA form, the CDR3 reads TGTGCCAGCAGCCACCCACCGGACAGGTTTACTGAAAAACTGTTTTTT. Residues: CASSHPPDRFTEKLFF.

The rearrangement uses TRBV11-2 and TRBJ2-5; possible D gene TRBD2, 5 bases. This CDR3 is built from 15 residues. V lost 1 base and J lost 5, with 14 bases in between. Germline V gene lookup returns CDR1 SGHAT and CDR2 FQNNGV. The CDR3 nucleotides read TGTGCCAGCAGCTTAGGAGACCTTAGAGGGGAGACCCAGTACTTC. Protein sequence: CASSLGDLRGETQYF.

This clonotype appeared a few times. The chain uses TRBV2 and TRBJ2-3, with D perhaps TRBD2 (6 bases). CDR1 SNHLY and CDR2 FYNNEI come from the germline V gene. V was shortened by 6 bases and J by 3 bases, with 16 bases between the two germline ends. This CDR3 has 15 amino acids. The CDR3 DNA reads as TGTGCCAGCAGCTACCCCGGGAGTAGGACAGATACGCAGTATTTT. Its translation is CASSYPGSRTDTQYF.

The table lists this clonotype with a few counts. This chain uses TRBV7-9 with TRBJ1-6; the D gene is possibly TRBD1 (5 bases). Germline assignment: CDR1 SEHNR and CDR2 FQNEAQ (reference sequence). This CDR3 has 19 amino acids. V lost 5 bases to trimming and J lost 0 bases, with 20 bases between them. The CDR3 region is CASSPESRWGSSYNSPLHF. DNA of the CDR3: TGTGCCAGCAGCCCAGAATCGCGGTGGGGGAGCTCCTATAATTCACCCCTCCACTTT. The whole variable domain, remainder taken from reference TRBV7-9 and TRBJ1-6, is DTGVSQNPRHKITKRGQNVTFRCDPISEHNRLYWYRQTLGQGPEFLTYFQNEAQLEKSRLLSDRFSAERPKGSFSTLEIQRTEQGDSAMYLCASSPESRWGSSYNSPLHFGNGTRLTVT.

This clonotype was seen more than once but under ten times. The rearrangement joins TRBV5-1 to TRBJ2-4; 10 bases are a match to TRBD2. Trimming removed 0 bases from V and 14 bases from J; junction bases left unmatched: 8. Germline V gene sequence: CDR1 SGHRS, CDR2 YFSETQ. This CDR3 is 14 amino acids long. CDR3 bases: TGCGCCAGCAGCTTGGATGGTAGCGGGAGGTCCGAGTACTTC. Translating gives CASSLDGSGRSEYF.

The gene calls are TRBV7-2 and TRBJ2-5; 9 nucleotides match TRBD2. This CDR3 contains 18 residues. Germline trimming cut 5 bases from V and 5 bases from J; bases unmatched to any gene: 18. Germline CDR1 and CDR2: SGHTA and FQGNSA. CDR3 sequence reads: CASSTRGRAGGPYETQYF. The CDR3 region has the DNA TGTGCCAGCAGCACGAGAGGCCGGGCGGGGGGGCCGTATGAGACCCAGTACTTC.

The rearrangement uses TRBV29-1 and TRBJ1-2, with TRBD1 matching over 8 bases. The CDR3 is 13 amino acids. After removal of 3 bases from V and 5 bases from J, the junction contained 5 bases not matched to a gene. Germline V CDR1 and CDR2: SQVTM, ANQGSEA. CDR3 in DNA: TGCAGCGTTGAGGGACAGGACCCTTATGGCTACACCTTC. This encodes CSVEGQDPYGYTF. Full variable domain (remainder filled in from reference TRBV29-1 and TRBJ1-2): SAVISQKPSRDICQRGTSLTIQCQVDSQVTMMFWYRQQPGQSLTLIATANQGSEATYESGFVIDKFPISRPNLTFSTLTVSNMSPEDSSIYLCSVEGQDPYGYTFGSGTRLTVV.

As regards this clonotype: Relative to the germline gene, one junction end is altered; a read error may explain this. This rearrangement joins TRBV29-1 to TRBJ2-7, with 8 positions matching TRBD2. The germline CDR1 and CDR2 sequences are SQVTM and ANQGSEA. The CDR3 is made up of 12 amino acids. Written as DNA, the CDR3 is TGCAGCGTCGGGGGGGAGGCCTACGAGCGGTACTTC. Encoded protein: CSVGGEAYERYF.

The chain is built from TRBV6-5 and TRBJ2-5; 7 nucleotides align to TRBD2. The CDR3 consists of 15 residues. V lost 6 bases and J lost 4; bases outside the gene matches: 11. The germline V gene encodes CDR1 MNHEY and CDR2 SVGAGI. The DNA for the CDR3 is TGTGCCAGCAGCCTCCTCTGGGCTAGCGGAGAGACCCAGTACTTC. Translated, it gives CASSLLWASGETQYF.

This chain joins TRBV4-3 and TRBJ1-2; D uncertain. V lost 0 bases and J lost 7, with 9 bases in between. Germline CDR1 LGHNA, CDR2 YSLEER. The CDR3 length is 13 residues. The DNA for the CDR3 is TGCGCCAGCAGCCAAGATCGACCGAGTGGCTACACCTTC. Its translation is CASSQDRPSGYTF.

In DNA, the CDR3 is TGTGCCAGCGGCACAGGGGTCTACAATGAGCAGTTCTTC. This codes for CASGTGVYNEQFF. The chain combines TRBV7-2 with TRBJ2-1, with 7 bases matching TRBD1. The CDR3 length is 13 residues. Germline assignment: CDR1 SGHTA and CDR2 FQGNSA. J lost 3 bases, V lost 8 bases, and 4 bases had no gene match.

This clonotype came up a few times. The V call is TRBV19, the J call TRBJ2-7; 9 bases are a match to TRBD1. Germline loops: CDR1 LNHDA, CDR2 SQIVND (reference sequence). The CDR3 consists of 16 residues. V shed 6 bases, J shed 5 bases, and the junction held 14 bases outside the gene matches. CDR3: CASRKGQGPLLDEQYF. The DNA of the CDR3 is TGTGCCAGTAGAAAGGGACAGGGACCTCTATTGGACGAGCAGTACTTC.

Only a few counts were recorded for this clonotype. The gene calls are TRBV11-2 and TRBJ1-6; D remains ambiguous. This CDR3 spans 12 amino acids. The V end lost 1 base, the J end lost 11 bases, and 6 bases lay between the germline ends. Germline V gene data show CDR1 as SGHAT and CDR2 as FQNNGV. CDR3: CASSLVAPPLHF. DNA of the CDR3: TGTGCCAGCAGCTTAGTTGCTCCACCCCTCCACTTT.

J is TRBJ2-1 and V is TRBV6-6, with 11 bases that match TRBD1. The J call may be faulty, since TRBJ2-5 better matches the DNA end. CDR1 MNHNY and CDR2 SVGAGI come from the germline V gene (reference sequence). This CDR3 region has 16 residues. CDR3 in DNA: TGTGCCAGCAGTTACGTGGACAGGGGGCCCCAAGAGACCCAGTACTTC. Translation gives CASSYVDRGPQETQYF.

This clonotype occurred a few times. This rearrangement joins TRBV29-1 to TRBJ2-1; 10 bases line up with TRBD2. The DNA end is a closer match to TRBJ2-5, so the J assignment may be wrong. Germline CDR1 is SQVTM and CDR2 is ANQGSEA. The CDR3 has 13 residues. In nucleotides, the CDR3 is TGCAGCGTTTTAGCGGGAGGAATAGAGACCCAGTACTTC. Its protein is CSVLAGGIETQYF.